Presented here are 27 T cell receptor beta chains from one specimen sequenced in a study of blood T cells in healthy people across ages. Alongside a J-beta primer mix, a sample-barcoded 5' primer served in a second PCR lasting about 6 to 11 cycles. TCRdb re-called the 5' RACE reads through MiXCR, storing one row per CDR3 protein. The sample includes 790,000 or so distinct CDR3 sequences, around half seen only once; the top ten take roughly 18%. Sequencing was done on a sample of blood. These receptors were obtained from an older man in good health.

This CDR3 is CSGLRRDSHTNEKLFF. The DNA for the CDR3 is TGCAGCGGCCTTCGCCGGGACAGCCACACCAATGAAAAACTGTTTTTT. The J gene is TRBJ1-4, the V gene TRBV29-1; 7 bases agree with TRBD1. With V trimmed by 7 bases and J by 5 bases, 16 bases remained unmatched. Germline V gene lookup returns CDR1 SQVTM and CDR2 ANQGSEA. This CDR3 region has 16 residues.

With respect to this clonotype: The junction differs from germline at one of its ends, possibly a read error. The chain employs TRBV12-3 or TRBV12-4 and TRBJ2-1, with a weak D call TRBD1 (5 bases). The CDR3 runs 17 residues. The CDR3 here is CAGSHRRQTSSHNEQFF. The CDR3 nucleotides read TGTGCCGGCAGTCATCGGAGACAGACAAGCTCCCACAATGAGCAGTTCTTC.

The V call is TRBV15, the J call TRBJ2-1; no clear D gene. The germline V and J ends were trimmed by 0 bases and 4 bases, with 10 bases remaining between them. The CDR3 totals 15 residues. Germline loops: CDR1 LNHNV, CDR2 YYDKDF (reference sequence). The CDR3 region is CATSRDAAVYNEQFF. DNA for the CDR3: TGTGCCACCAGCAGAGACGCAGCCGTATACAATGAGCAGTTCTTC.

The chain carries TRBV20-1 and TRBJ2-7, with D possibly matching TRBD2 (6 bases). V was cut by 7 bases and J by 7 bases, with 17 bases left in between. The length of the CDR3 is 12 residues. Germline V lookup: CDR1 DFQATT, CDR2 SNEGSKA (reference sequence). CDR3: CSGSGAGNEQYF. CDR3 sequence (DNA): TGCAGTGGTTCGGGAGCAGGGAATGAGCAGTACTTC.

The chain recombines TRBV7-2 with TRBJ2-3; the D is unclear. Trimming removed 5 bases from V and 4 bases from J, with 7 bases in between. Germline V gene sequence: CDR1 SGHTA, CDR2 FQGNSA. CDR3 length: 12 residues. CDR3 DNA sequence: TGTGCCAGCAGCAGACCGGCAGATACGCAGTATTTT. The encoded protein is CASSRPADTQYF.

This chain links TRBV29-1 with TRBJ2-3; D possibly corresponds to TRBD2 (6 bases). The germline V gene encodes CDR1 SQVTM and CDR2 ANQGSEA. The CDR3 consists of 14 residues. With 3 bases removed from V and 0 bases from J, the gap between germline ends came to 10 bases. This CDR3 reads CSVEISGSTDTQYF. The CDR3 nucleotides are TGCAGCGTTGAGATTAGCGGTAGCACAGATACGCAGTATTTT.

This clonotype was seen a few times. The rearrangement uses TRBV12-3 or TRBV12-4 and TRBJ2-1; perhaps D is TRBD1 or TRBD2 (6 bases each). Trimming pared 5 bases from V and 8 bases from J, leaving 13 bases between. This CDR3 is 13 amino acids long. This CDR3 reads CASSGWGADEQFF. For the CDR3, the DNA is TGTGCCAGCAGTGGGTGGGGGGCTGATGAGCAGTTCTTC.

The genes are TRBV27 and TRBJ2-6; no reliable D call. This CDR3 has 14 amino acids. Germline V gene sequence: CDR1 MNHEY, CDR2 SMNVEV (reference sequence). V shed 5 bases and J shed 4 bases, with 9 bases lying between them. CDR3 in amino acids: CASSEKNGANVLTF. CDR3 sequence (DNA): TGTGCCAGCAGTGAGAAAAACGGGGCCAACGTCCTGACTTTC.

This clonotype was observed at least ten times. This rearrangement joins TRBV9 to TRBJ2-5; 8 nucleotides match TRBD1. Trimming cost V 3 bases and J 1 base; bases outside gene matches: 5. CDR3 length equals 15 residues. Germline CDR1 reads SGDLS; CDR2 reads YYNGEE. The chain's CDR3 is CASSALTGVQETQYF. The CDR3 region has the DNA TGTGCCAGCAGCGCGTTGACAGGGGTCCAAGAGACCCAGTACTTC.

This clonotype has only one observation. One end of the junction fails to match germline, which may point to a read error. This rearrangement joins TRBV3-1 to TRBJ2-1; D is possibly TRBD2 (5 bases). This CDR3 region has 14 residues. Per the germline V gene, CDR1 is LGHDT and CDR2 is YNNKEL (reference sequence). Written as DNA, the CDR3 is TGTGCCAGCAGCCAATTCTTAGCGAGCAATGAGCGGTTCTTC. It yields the protein CASSQFLASNERFF.

The chain recombines TRBV3-1 with TRBJ1-1; 7 bases are a match to TRBD1. The CDR3 has 16 residues. CDR1 LGHDT and CDR2 YNNKEL come from the germline V gene (reference sequence). With V trimmed by 1 base and J by 1 base, 6 bases remained unmatched. The CDR3 sequence: CASSQGPGTANTEAFF. The CDR3 coding sequence is TGTGCCAGCAGCCAAGGCCCCGGGACAGCGAACACTGAAGCTTTCTTT.

This clonotype was seen only a few times. V and J are TRBV5-1 and TRBJ2-2; 7 bases are a match to TRBD2. This CDR3 is 17 amino acids long. V lost 3 bases, J lost 0 bases, and 8 bases stayed unmatched. Per the germline V gene, CDR1 is SGHRS and CDR2 is YFSETQ. CDR3 protein: CASSSPAGFTNTGELFF. CDR3 coding DNA: TGCGCCAGCAGCTCTCCAGCGGGGTTTACGAACACCGGGGAGCTGTTTTTT. The full variable domain, completed using reference TRBV5-1 and TRBJ2-2, is KAGVTQTPRYLIKTRGQQVTLSCSPISGHRSVSWYQQTPGQGLQFLFEYFSETQRNKGNFPGRFSGRQFSNSRSEMNVSTLELGDSALYLCASSSPAGFTNTGELFFGEGSRLTVL.

As to this clonotype: This could be a read error, since a much larger clone is one nucleotide away. This rearrangement joins TRBV12-3 or TRBV12-4 to TRBJ2-3; TRBD2 agrees at 7 bases. V lost 5 bases to trimming and J lost 5 bases; unmatched junction nucleotides: 4. CDR3 length: 13 residues. Here the CDR3 DNA reads TGTGCCAGCAGTGTAGGGAGGGTAGATACGCAGTATTTT. Amino acids: CASSVGRVDTQYF.

There are a few counts of this clonotype. The chain employs TRBV28 and TRBJ1-5, with TRBD1 as a possible D gene (5 bases). Between the trimmed V and J ends, which lost 6 bases and 6 bases, there was a span of 12 bases. CDR1 is MDHEN and CDR2 is SYDVKM in the germline V gene. The CDR3 is made up of 13 amino acids. This chain's CDR3 is CASRGMGGQPQHF. DNA of the CDR3: TGTGCCAGCAGGGGAATGGGGGGTCAGCCCCAGCATTTT.

J is TRBJ2-4 and V is TRBV25-1; D may be TRBD1 (6 bases). The J call may be mistaken, given a closer DNA end match to TRBJ2-7. The germline V gene has CDR1 MGHDK and CDR2 SYGVNS. The CDR3 sequence is 12 residues long. The CDR3 coding sequence is TGTGCCAGCAGAACCGAGGGGGACGAGCAGTACTTC. Translated: CASRTEGDEQYF.

This clonotype was counted once. This chain uses TRBV6-4 with TRBJ2-6, with D maybe TRBD1 (6 bases). With 8 bases removed from V and 0 bases from J, the gap between germline ends came to 8 bases. Germline loops: CDR1 MRHNA, CDR2 SNTAGT. The CDR3 covers 14 residues. The chain's CDR3 is CASGTNSGANVLTF. DNA of the CDR3: TGTGCCAGCGGGACAAACTCTGGGGCCAACGTCCTGACTTTC.

The chain combines TRBV7-9 with TRBJ2-7; 9 positions match TRBD2. Germline V gene data show CDR1 as SEHNR and CDR2 as FQNEAQ (reference sequence). Unmatched junction bases numbered 4, after V lost 5 bases and J lost 2 bases. The CDR3 extends over 14 amino acids. In nucleotides, the CDR3 is TGTGCCAGCAGCATTAGCGGGAGCCCCTACGAGCAGTACTTC. The encoded protein is CASSISGSPYEQYF.

There are many counts of this clonotype. This chain links TRBV29-1 with TRBJ2-3; D is possibly TRBD2 (5 bases). CDR3 length: 14 residues. The V gene lost 4 bases and the J gene lost 0 bases, with 11 bases spanning the gap. CDR1 and CDR2 from the germline V gene are SQVTM and ANQGSEA. The CDR3 DNA sequence: TGCAGCGTTGCTCCTAGCAGTAGCACAGATACGCAGTATTTT. Its translation is CSVAPSSSTDTQYF.

The rearrangement joins TRBV7-2 to TRBJ2-5; no definite D call. V lost 5 bases, J lost 3 bases, and 10 bases lay in between. Germline V lookup: CDR1 SGHTA, CDR2 FQGNSA. The CDR3 contains 13 residues. The CDR3 protein is CASSIVAEETQYF. The DNA of the CDR3 is TGTGCCAGCAGCATCGTCGCGGAAGAGACCCAGTACTTC. Combining the CDR3 with reference TRBV7-2 and TRBJ2-5 gives the whole variable domain GAGVSQSPSNKVTEKGKDVELRCDPISGHTALYWYRQSLGQGLEFLIYFQGNSAPDKSGLPSDRFSAERTGGSVSTLTIQRTQQEDSAVYLCASSIVAEETQYFGPGTRLLVL.

This clonotype was seen just once. The chain uses TRBV7-2 and TRBJ1-1; a possible D gene is TRBD1 (5 bases). The CDR3 is 12 residues long. Trimming removed 5 bases from V and 7 bases from J, with 11 bases in between. Germline values: CDR1 SGHTA, CDR2 FQGNSA. This CDR3 reads CASSRDFNEAFF. In DNA form, the CDR3 reads TGTGCCAGCAGCCGGGACTTTAATGAAGCTTTCTTT.

The J gene is TRBJ2-1, the V gene TRBV12-3 or TRBV12-4, with 13 positions matching TRBD2. CDR3 length equals 16 residues. V dropped 7 bases and J dropped 9; count of bases not matched to a gene: 12. The CDR3 DNA reads TGTGCCAGCATTAGGCTAGGACTAGCGGGAGTTGGTGAGCAGTTCTTC. Amino acid sequence: CASIRLGLAGVGEQFF.

The chain recombines TRBV12-3 or TRBV12-4 with TRBJ1-5, with 8 bases matching TRBD1. Losses at the gene ends were 5 bases for V and 4 bases for J; bases not matched to a gene: 7. The CDR3 covers 15 residues. The DNA of the CDR3 is TGTGCCAGCAGTCCTAGGACAGGGCAAAATCAGCCCCAGCATTTT. This translates into CASSPRTGQNQPQHF.

About this clonotype itself: The junction departs from germline at one end; a sequencing error may be responsible. The V and J genes are TRBV14 and TRBJ2-7; D might be TRBD1 or TRBD2, each matching 5 bases. From germline, CDR1 is SGHDN and CDR2 FVKESK. The length of the CDR3 is 15 residues. This chain's CDR3 is CACSPRDGFSYEQYF. CDR3 DNA sequence: TGTGCCTGCAGCCCTCGGGACGGATTCTCCTACGAGCAGTACTTC.

The V and J genes are TRBV3-1 and TRBJ2-1; tentatively, D is TRBD1 or TRBD2 (5 bases each). This CDR3 is 17 amino acids long. Germline assignment: CDR1 LGHDT and CDR2 YNNKEL (reference sequence). Trimming stripped 4 bases from V and 0 bases from J, with 16 bases between. CDR3 sequence: CASSPRGSGPSYNEQFF. The CDR3, as DNA: TGTGCCAGCAGCCCTCGGGGCAGCGGTCCCTCCTACAATGAGCAGTTCTTC.

This CDR3 is CASSPPPERGDVAGELFF. As DNA, the CDR3 is TGTGCCAGCAGTCCCCCTCCGGAGCGGGGGGATGTGGCCGGGGAGCTGTTTTTT. V gene TRBV6-2 or TRBV6-3 combines with J gene TRBJ2-2; 9 bases are shared with TRBD2. The CDR3 consists of 18 residues. Germline CDR1 MNHEY, CDR2 SVGEGT. V lost 5 bases, J lost 6 bases, and 16 bases stayed unmatched.

On this clonotype itself: Germline and junction disagree at one end, which may indicate a read error. J is TRBJ2-5 and V is TRBV29-1; D might be TRBD1 or TRBD2, each matching 5 bases. The length of the CDR3 is 12 residues. Germline-derived CDR1 and CDR2 are SQVTM and ANQGSEA. The CDR3 sequence: CGVVGVQETQYF. CDR3 coding DNA: TGCGGCGTTGTGGGGGTGCAAGAGACCCAGTACTTC.

The chain has TRBV12-3 or TRBV12-4 and TRBJ2-7; a weak D match, TRBD1 (6 bases). V lost 4 bases and J 1 base, leaving 20 bases between the germline ends. The CDR3 totals 17 residues. The CDR3 is CASSSGLLGQKSYEQYF. The CDR3 DNA reads TGTGCCAGCAGTTCGGGTTTATTAGGACAGAAATCCTACGAGCAGTACTTC.